These 17 T cell receptor beta chains were all obtained from the same sample, sequenced in a study of blood T cell repertoires in COVID-19. Method: immunoSEQ multiplex PCR; TCRdb's copy keeps in-frame clones and lacks some. The sample lists roughly 49,000 clones; approximately 70% were seen once. Specimen: peripheral blood. These receptors came from a woman in her 70s with acute or convalescent COVID-19.

The chain combines TRBV19 with TRBJ1-5, with D hard to call. Trimming took 3 bases from V and 0 from J, leaving 12 bases between them. Germline assignment: CDR1 LNHDA and CDR2 SQIVND (reference sequence). The CDR3 consists of 16 residues. CDR3 sequence: CASSILAGNSNQPQHF. For the CDR3, the DNA is TGTGCCAGTAGTATCTTGGCAGGTAATAGCAATCAGCCCCAGCATTTT.

Only a few counts were recorded for this clone. Other nucleotide sequences from this sample produce the same CDR3. The rearrangement joins TRBV27 to TRBJ2-1, with 13 bases identical to TRBD2. The V gene end was trimmed by 4 bases and the J gene end by 7 bases; junction bases not matched to a gene: 4. The CDR3 is made up of 15 amino acids. CDR1 MNHEY and CDR2 SMNVEV come from the germline V gene (reference sequence). For the CDR3, the DNA is TGTGCCAGCAGTTCCGGGACTAGCGGGAAGAATGAGCAGTTCTTC. Translating gives CASSSGTSGKNEQFF.

This chain uses TRBV5-6 with TRBJ1-1; no reliable D call. This CDR3 region has 14 residues. Trimming shortened V by 0 bases and J by 0 bases, and 6 bases separated the two germline ends. CDR1 and CDR2 (germline): SGHDT, YYEEEE. CDR3 region: CASSLGRLNTEAFF. The CDR3 DNA reads TGTGCCAGCAGCTTGGGTAGATTGAACACTGAAGCTTTCTTT.

The chain couples TRBV3-1 (or the pseudogene TRBV3-2) to TRBJ2-2, with D maybe TRBD1 (5 bases). Germline loops: CDR1 LGHDT, CDR2 YNNKEL (reference sequence). The CDR3 spans 16 residues. V gave up 0 bases and J gave up 0 bases, with 8 bases separating them. The CDR3 is CASSQEPGTNTGELFF. The CDR3 DNA reads TGTGCCAGCAGCCAAGAACCAGGGACGAACACCGGGGAGCTGTTTTTT.

V and J are TRBV10-3 and TRBJ2-2; D ambiguous. The CDR3 has 13 residues. V was trimmed by 2 bases and J by 4 bases, leaving 5 bases between them. In germline, CDR1 is ENHRY, CDR2 SYGVKD. CDR3 protein: CAISEGPTGELFF. The CDR3 DNA reads as TGTGCCATCAGTGAGGGCCCCACCGGGGAGCTGTTTTTT.

The gene calls are TRBV3-1 (or the pseudogene TRBV3-2) and TRBJ2-5, with 14 bases that match TRBD2. From germline, CDR1 is LGHDT and CDR2 YNNKEL (reference sequence). The J segment lost 6 bases and the V segment lost 1 base, leaving 7 bases of the junction unmatched. This CDR3 is built from 17 residues. The CDR3 loop reads CASSQGTSGRIRKTQYF. The CDR3 DNA sequence: TGTGCCAGCAGCCAAGGGACTAGCGGGAGGATTAGGAAGACCCAGTACTTC.

The CDR3 is CASSEEVWTEAFF. The CDR3, as DNA: TGTGCCAGCAGTGAGGAGGTGTGGACTGAAGCTTTCTTT. This chain joins TRBV2 and TRBJ1-1; D unresolved. Trimming left V 3 bases short and J 5 bases short, with 10 bases between. The CDR3 has 13 amino acids. Looked up from germline, CDR1 is SNHLY and CDR2 is FYNNEI.

V is TRBV29-1 and J is TRBJ1-1, with 9 bases identical to TRBD1. Looked up from germline, CDR1 is SQVTM and CDR2 is ANQGSEA. CDR3 length: 15 residues. The V and J ends lost 3 bases and 7 bases, in that order; junction bases with no gene match: 12. The CDR3 sequence is CSVDYGTGFTGEAFF. The CDR3 DNA is TGCAGCGTTGACTATGGGACAGGGTTTACCGGTGAAGCTTTCTTT.

The gene calls are TRBV5-1 and TRBJ1-1, with D uncertain. Trimming took off 0 bases at V and 0 bases at J, with 15 bases between the two ends. The germline V gene has CDR1 SGHRS and CDR2 YFSETQ. The CDR3 spans 17 residues. DNA of the CDR3: TGCGCCAGCAGCTTGGCCAACAGCTATACCATGAACACTGAAGCTTTCTTT. It yields the protein CASSLANSYTMNTEAFF.

This chain uses TRBV15 with TRBJ2-1, with no clear D. This CDR3 has 14 residues. From germline, CDR1 is LNHNV and CDR2 YYDKDF (reference sequence). Trimming left V 0 bases short and J 6 bases short, with 9 bases between. CDR3 nucleotides: TGTGCCACCAGCAGAGAGCTAGATAGCAATGAGCAGTTCTTC. Translated: CATSRELDSNEQFF.

J is TRBJ2-3 and V is TRBV15, with D possibly matching TRBD2 (6 bases). V dropped 8 bases and J dropped 3 bases, with 12 bases sitting between them. This CDR3 has 13 residues. Germline CDR1 is LNHNV and CDR2 is YYDKDF (reference sequence). The DNA of the CDR3 is TGTGCCACCGGCCTGGGGGGAACAGATACGCAGTATTTT. Translating gives CATGLGGTDTQYF. The whole variable domain, filled in from reference TRBV15 and TRBJ2-3, reads DAMVIQNPRYQVTQFGKPVTLSCSQTLNHNVMYWYQQKSSQAPKLLFHYYDKDFNNEADTPDNFQSRRPNTSFCFLDIRSPGLGDTAMYLCATGLGGTDTQYFGPGTRLTVL.

This chain links TRBV19 with TRBJ2-7; D gene unclear. In germline, CDR1 is LNHDA, CDR2 SQIVND (reference sequence). The length of the CDR3 is 13 residues. V shed 0 bases and J shed 2 bases, with 5 bases lying between them. The CDR3 sequence is CASSIDRTYEQYF. CDR3 nucleotide sequence: TGTGCCAGTAGTATAGACAGAACCTACGAGCAGTACTTC.

This chain joins TRBV2 and TRBJ2-7, with a weak D call TRBD2 (5 bases). V was shortened by 4 bases and J by 6 bases, with 7 bases between the two germline ends. Germline lookup yields CDR1 SNHLY and CDR2 FYNNEI. CDR3 size: 11 residues. The CDR3 region has the DNA TGTGCCAGCAGTGCGGACTCCGAGCAGTACTTC. Residues: CASSADSEQYF.

The chain has TRBV19 and TRBJ2-1; tentative D call: TRBD1 (6 bases). The CDR3 sequence is 16 residues long. Germline V lookup: CDR1 LNHDA, CDR2 SQIVND (reference sequence). Trimming stripped 3 bases from V and 7 bases from J, with 19 bases between. The CDR3 spells CASSIGFSGVTNEQFF. The CDR3 DNA is TGTGCCAGTAGTATCGGATTTTCAGGGGTTACGAATGAGCAGTTCTTC.

The rearrangement links TRBV28 to TRBJ1-1; 8 positions agree with TRBD1. The trim removed 4 bases at V and 11 bases at J, leaving 9 bases unmatched. CDR3 length: 13 amino acids. CDR1 and CDR2 (germline): MDHEN, SYDVKM. CDR3 sequence (DNA): TGTGCCAGCAGTTCCCTCGGGACAGGAATGGCTTTCTTT. As protein: CASSSLGTGMAFF.

The chain carries TRBV19 and TRBJ2-7; 9 bases are a match to TRBD2. The germline V gene has CDR1 LNHDA and CDR2 SQIVND (reference sequence). This CDR3 comprises 15 residues. Trimming took 4 bases from V and 0 from J; bases not matched to a gene: 4. The CDR3 bases are TGTGCCAGTAGTAGAGGTAGCGGGAGCTCCTACGAGCAGTACTTC. This encodes CASSRGSGSSYEQYF.

J is TRBJ2-1 and V is TRBV6-1; D remains ambiguous. Trimming cost V 3 bases and J 0 bases, with 6 bases left between them. This CDR3 has 14 residues. Germline lookup yields CDR1 MNHNS and CDR2 SASEGT. This CDR3 reads CASSDLNSYNEQFF. CDR3 in DNA: TGTGCCAGCAGTGACCTAAACTCCTACAATGAGCAGTTCTTC.